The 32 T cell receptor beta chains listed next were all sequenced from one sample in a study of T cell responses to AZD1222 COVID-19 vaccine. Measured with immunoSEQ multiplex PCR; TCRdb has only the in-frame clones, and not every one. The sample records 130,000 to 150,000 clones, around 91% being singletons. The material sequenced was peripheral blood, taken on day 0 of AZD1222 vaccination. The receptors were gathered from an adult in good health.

The CDR3 DNA reads as TGTGCCAGTAGTGGGGGACTAGCGGGAGTGTCGGATACGCAGTATTTT. Encoded protein: CASSGGLAGVSDTQYF. This chain joins TRBV19 and TRBJ2-3; 14 nucleotides line up with TRBD2. This CDR3 comprises 16 residues. The germline V gene has CDR1 LNHDA and CDR2 SQIVND (reference sequence). After removal of 5 bases from V and 6 bases from J, the junction contained 7 bases not matched to a gene.

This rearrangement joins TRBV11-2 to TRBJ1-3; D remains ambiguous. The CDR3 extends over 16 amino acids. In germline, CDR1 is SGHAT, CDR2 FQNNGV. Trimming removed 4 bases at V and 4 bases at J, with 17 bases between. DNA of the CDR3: TGTGCCAGCAGCTCCCCAGCCGGGCTGGGAGGAAACACCATATATTTT. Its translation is CASSSPAGLGGNTIYF.

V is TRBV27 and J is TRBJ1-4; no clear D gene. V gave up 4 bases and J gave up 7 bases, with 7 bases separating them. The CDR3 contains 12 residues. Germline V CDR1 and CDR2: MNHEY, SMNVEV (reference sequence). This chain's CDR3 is CASSSPGEKLFF. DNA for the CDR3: TGTGCCAGCAGTTCTCCCGGTGAAAAACTGTTTTTT.

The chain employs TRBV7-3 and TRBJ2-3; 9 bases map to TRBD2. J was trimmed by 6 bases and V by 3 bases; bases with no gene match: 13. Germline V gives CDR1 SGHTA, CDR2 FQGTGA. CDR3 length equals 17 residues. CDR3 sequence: CASSLRGSGGPWDTQYF. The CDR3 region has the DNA TGTGCCAGCAGCTTGCGGGGTAGCGGGGGCCCCTGGGATACGCAGTATTTT.

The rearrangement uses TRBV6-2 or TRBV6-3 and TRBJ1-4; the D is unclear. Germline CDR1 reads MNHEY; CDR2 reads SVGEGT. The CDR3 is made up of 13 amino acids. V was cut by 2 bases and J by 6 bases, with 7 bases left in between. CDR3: CASSYHRDEKLFF. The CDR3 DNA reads TGTGCCAGCAGTTACCACCGGGATGAAAAACTGTTTTTT.

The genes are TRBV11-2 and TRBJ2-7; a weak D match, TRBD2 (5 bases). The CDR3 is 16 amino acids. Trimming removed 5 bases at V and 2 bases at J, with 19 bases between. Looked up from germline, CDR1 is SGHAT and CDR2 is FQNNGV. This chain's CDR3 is CASSLGRSSGPYEQYF. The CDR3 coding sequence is TGTGCCAGCAGCCTAGGGAGAAGCTCCGGGCCCTACGAGCAGTACTTC.

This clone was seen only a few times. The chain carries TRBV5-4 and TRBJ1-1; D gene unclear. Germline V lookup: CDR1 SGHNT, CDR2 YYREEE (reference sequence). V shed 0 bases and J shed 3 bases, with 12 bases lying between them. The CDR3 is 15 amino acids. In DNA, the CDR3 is TGTGCCAGCAGCTTGGAGGTGGGTTGGGACACTGAAGCTTTCTTT. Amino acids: CASSLEVGWDTEAFF.

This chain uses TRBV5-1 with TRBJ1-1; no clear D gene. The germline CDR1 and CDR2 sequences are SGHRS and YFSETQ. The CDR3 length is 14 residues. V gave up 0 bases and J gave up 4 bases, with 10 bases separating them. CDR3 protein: CASSLDSAGTEAFF. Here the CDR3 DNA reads TGCGCCAGCAGCTTGGATTCCGCAGGCACTGAAGCTTTCTTT.

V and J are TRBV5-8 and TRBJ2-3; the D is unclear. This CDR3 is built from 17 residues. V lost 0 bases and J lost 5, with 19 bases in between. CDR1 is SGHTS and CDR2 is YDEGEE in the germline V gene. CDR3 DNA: TGTGCCAGCAGCTTGGCCAGATATGTAAGGGCGGAAGATACGCAGTATTTT. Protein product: CASSLARYVRAEDTQYF.

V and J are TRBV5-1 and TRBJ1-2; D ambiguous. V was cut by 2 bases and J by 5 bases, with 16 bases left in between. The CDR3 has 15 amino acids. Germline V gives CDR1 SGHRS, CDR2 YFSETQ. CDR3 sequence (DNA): TGCGCCAGCAGCTTTGATGGCACTGCGGGTTATGGCTACACCTTC. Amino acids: CASSFDGTAGYGYTF. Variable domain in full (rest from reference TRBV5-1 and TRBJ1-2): KAGVTQTPRYLIKTRGQQVTLSCSPISGHRSVSWYQQTPGQGLQFLFEYFSETQRNKGNFPGRFSGRQFSNSRSEMNVSTLELGDSALYLCASSFDGTAGYGYTFGSGTRLTVV.

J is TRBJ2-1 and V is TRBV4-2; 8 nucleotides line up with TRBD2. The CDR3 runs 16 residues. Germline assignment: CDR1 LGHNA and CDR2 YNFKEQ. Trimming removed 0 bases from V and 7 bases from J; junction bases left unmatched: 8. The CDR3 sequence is CASSQETGLARNEQFF. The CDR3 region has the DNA TGTGCCAGCAGCCAAGAAACAGGACTAGCCAGAAATGAGCAGTTCTTC.

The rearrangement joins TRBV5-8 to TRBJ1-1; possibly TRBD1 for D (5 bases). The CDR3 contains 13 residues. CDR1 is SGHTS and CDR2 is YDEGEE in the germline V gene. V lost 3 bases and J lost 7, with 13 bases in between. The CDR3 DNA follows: TGTGCCAGCAGCTCCGGGGACGGACGTGAAGCTTTCTTT. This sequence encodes CASSSGDGREAFF.

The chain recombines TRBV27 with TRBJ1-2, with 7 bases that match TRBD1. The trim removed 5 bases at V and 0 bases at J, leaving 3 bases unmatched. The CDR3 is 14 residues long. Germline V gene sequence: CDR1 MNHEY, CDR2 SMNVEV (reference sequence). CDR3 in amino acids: CASSVGTANYGYTF. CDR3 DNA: TGTGCCAGCAGTGTCGGGACAGCTAACTATGGCTACACCTTC.

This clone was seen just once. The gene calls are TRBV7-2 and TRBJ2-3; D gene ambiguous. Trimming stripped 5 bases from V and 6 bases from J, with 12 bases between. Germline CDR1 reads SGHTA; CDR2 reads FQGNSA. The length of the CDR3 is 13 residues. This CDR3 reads CASSPLGLDTQYF. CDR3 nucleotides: TGTGCCAGCAGCCCCCTAGGTTTGGATACGCAGTATTTT.

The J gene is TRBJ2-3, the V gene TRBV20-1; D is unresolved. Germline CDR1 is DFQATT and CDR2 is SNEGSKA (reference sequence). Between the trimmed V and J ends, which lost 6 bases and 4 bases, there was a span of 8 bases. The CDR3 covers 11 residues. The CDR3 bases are TGCAGTGCGGTACTTTCAGATACGCAGTATTTT. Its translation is CSAVLSDTQYF.

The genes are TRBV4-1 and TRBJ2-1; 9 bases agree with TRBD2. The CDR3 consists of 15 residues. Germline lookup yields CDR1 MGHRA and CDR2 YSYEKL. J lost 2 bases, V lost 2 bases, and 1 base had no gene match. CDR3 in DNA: TGCGCCAGCAGCCAACTAGCGGGAACCTACAATGAGCAGTTCTTC. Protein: CASSQLAGTYNEQFF.

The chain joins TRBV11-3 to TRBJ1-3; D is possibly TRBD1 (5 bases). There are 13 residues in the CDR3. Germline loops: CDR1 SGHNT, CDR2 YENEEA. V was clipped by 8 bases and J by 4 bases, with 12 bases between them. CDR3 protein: CASSTGAGNTIYF. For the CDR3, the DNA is TGTGCCAGCTCCACCGGGGCCGGAAACACCATATATTTT.

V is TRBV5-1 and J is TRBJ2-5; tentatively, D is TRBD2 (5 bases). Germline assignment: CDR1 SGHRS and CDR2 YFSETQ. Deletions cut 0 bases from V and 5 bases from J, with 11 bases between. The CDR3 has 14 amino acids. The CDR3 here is CASSLGGFRETQYF. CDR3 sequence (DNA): TGCGCCAGCAGCTTGGGAGGGTTTCGGGAGACCCAGTACTTC.

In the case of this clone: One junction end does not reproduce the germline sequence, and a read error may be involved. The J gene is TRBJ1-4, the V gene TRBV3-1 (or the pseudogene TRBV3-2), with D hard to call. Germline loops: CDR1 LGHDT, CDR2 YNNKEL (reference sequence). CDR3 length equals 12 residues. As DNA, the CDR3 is TGTGCCAGCAGCTTTACTAAGGAAAAACTGTTTTTT. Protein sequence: CASSFTKEKLFF.

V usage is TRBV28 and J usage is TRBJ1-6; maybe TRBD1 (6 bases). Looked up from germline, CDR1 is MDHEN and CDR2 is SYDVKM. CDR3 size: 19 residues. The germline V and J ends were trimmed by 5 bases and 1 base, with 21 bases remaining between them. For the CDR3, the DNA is TGTGCCAGCAGTCCCTCGGGACACCCCCTTGGGTCCTATAATTCACCCCTCCACTTT. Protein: CASSPSGHPLGSYNSPLHF.

CDR3 in amino acids: CASSQYPDQPQHF. The CDR3 DNA is TGTGCCAGCAGCCAATATCCAGATCAGCCCCAGCATTTT. The V gene is TRBV3-1 (or the pseudogene TRBV3-2), the J gene TRBJ1-5; D is uncertain. The germline V gene has CDR1 LGHDT and CDR2 YNNKEL (reference sequence). V was shortened by 2 bases and J by 5 bases, with 7 bases between the two germline ends. The CDR3 loop spans 13 amino acids.

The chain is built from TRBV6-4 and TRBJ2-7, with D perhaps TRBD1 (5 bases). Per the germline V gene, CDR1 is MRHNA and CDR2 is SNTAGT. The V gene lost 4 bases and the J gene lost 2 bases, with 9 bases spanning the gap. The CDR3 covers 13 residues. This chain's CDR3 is CASSGQLPYEQYF. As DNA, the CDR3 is TGTGCCAGCAGTGGACAGCTACCCTACGAGCAGTACTTC.

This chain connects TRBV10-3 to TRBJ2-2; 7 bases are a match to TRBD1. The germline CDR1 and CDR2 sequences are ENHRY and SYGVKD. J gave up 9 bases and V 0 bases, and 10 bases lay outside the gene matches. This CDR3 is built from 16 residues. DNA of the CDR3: TGTGCCATCAGTGAGTCGACAGGGTTGAGGGTCCGGGAGCTGTTTTTT. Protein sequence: CAISESTGLRVRELFF.

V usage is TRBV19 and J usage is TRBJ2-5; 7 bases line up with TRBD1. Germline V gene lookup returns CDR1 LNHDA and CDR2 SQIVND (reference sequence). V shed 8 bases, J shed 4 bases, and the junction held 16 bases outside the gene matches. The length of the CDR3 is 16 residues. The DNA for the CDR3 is TGTGCCAGTCAGATGCAAAGTGCAGGGGGAAGAGAGACCCAGTACTTC. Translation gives CASQMQSAGGRETQYF.

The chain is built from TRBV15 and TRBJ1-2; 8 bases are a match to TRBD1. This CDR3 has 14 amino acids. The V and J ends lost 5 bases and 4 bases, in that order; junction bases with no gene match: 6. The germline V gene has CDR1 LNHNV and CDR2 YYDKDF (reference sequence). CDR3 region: CATSLRQGTYGYTF. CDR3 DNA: TGTGCCACCAGCTTAAGACAGGGGACCTATGGCTACACCTTC.

This CDR3 reads CASSLSGRTEAFF. The CDR3 coding sequence is TGCGCCAGCAGCTTATCCGGTCGGACTGAAGCTTTCTTT. The gene calls are TRBV5-1 and TRBJ1-1, with unresolved D. Germline CDR1 reads SGHRS; CDR2 reads YFSETQ. V gave up 2 bases and J gave up 5 bases, with 10 bases separating them. The CDR3 is made up of 13 amino acids. Full variable domain (rest looked up from reference TRBV5-1 and TRBJ1-1): KAGVTQTPRYLIKTRGQQVTLSCSPISGHRSVSWYQQTPGQGLQFLFEYFSETQRNKGNFPGRFSGRQFSNSRSEMNVSTLELGDSALYLCASSLSGRTEAFFGQGTRLTVV.

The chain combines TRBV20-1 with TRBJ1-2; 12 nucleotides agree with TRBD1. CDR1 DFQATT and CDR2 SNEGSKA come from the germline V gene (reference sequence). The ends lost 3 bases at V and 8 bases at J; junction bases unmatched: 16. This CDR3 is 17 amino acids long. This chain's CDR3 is CSASPPGQGAGMGGYTF. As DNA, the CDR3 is TGCAGTGCTAGTCCCCCGGGACAGGGGGCGGGGATGGGAGGCTACACCTTC.

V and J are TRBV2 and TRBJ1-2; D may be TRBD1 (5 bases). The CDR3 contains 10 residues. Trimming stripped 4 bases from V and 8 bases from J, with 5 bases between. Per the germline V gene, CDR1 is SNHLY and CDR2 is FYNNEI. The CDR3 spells CASSGGGYTF. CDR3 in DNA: TGTGCCAGCAGTGGGGGGGGCTACACCTTC.

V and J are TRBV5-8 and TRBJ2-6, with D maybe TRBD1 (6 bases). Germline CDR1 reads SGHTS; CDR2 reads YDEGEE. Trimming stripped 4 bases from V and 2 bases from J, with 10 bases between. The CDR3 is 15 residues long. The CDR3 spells CASSRGQPGANVLTF. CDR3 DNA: TGTGCCAGCAGCCGAGGACAGCCTGGGGCCAACGTCCTGACTTTC.

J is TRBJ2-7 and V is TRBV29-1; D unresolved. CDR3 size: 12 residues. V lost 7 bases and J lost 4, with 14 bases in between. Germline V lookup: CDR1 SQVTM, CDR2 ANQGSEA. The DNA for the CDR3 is TGCAGCGCCCGCCCCAGCGATTACGAGCAGTACTTC. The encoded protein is CSARPSDYEQYF.

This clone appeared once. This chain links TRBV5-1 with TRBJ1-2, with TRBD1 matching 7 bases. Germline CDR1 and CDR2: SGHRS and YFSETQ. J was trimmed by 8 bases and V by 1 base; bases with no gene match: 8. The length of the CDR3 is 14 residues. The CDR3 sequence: CASSLTQGVGGYTF. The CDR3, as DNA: TGCGCCAGCAGCTTGACCCAGGGGGTAGGAGGCTACACCTTC.

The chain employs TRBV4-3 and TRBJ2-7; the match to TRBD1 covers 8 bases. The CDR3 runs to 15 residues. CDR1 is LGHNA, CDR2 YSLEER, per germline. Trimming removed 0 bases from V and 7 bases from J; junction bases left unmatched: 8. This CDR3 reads CASSQELQGAREQYF. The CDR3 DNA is TGCGCCAGCAGCCAAGAGCTTCAGGGGGCGAGGGAGCAGTACTTC.